A selection of T cell receptor beta chains follows, all from one sample in a study of cytomegalovirus exposure and HLA in healthy donors. Measured with immunoSEQ multiplex PCR; TCRdb has only the in-frame clones, and not every one. The table includes about 120,000 clones, 79% detected once. The sequenced sample consisted of PBMCs. The receptors were sampled from a man aged 25-45 years in good health and CMV-seropositive. Both conserved end residues are part of each CDR3. D genes are given only for firm matches. A clone size is listed for some rows: how often the clone was seen (once, few, many), or a class if it is expanded.

TRBJ2-1 TRBV27 . . CASRNAASYNEQFF TGTGCCAGCCGAAATGCGGCCTCCTACAATGAGCAGTTCTTC
TRBJ2-3 TRBV7-9 TRBD2 . CASSPRLAGDTDTQYF TGTGCCAGCAGCCCGAGACTAGCGGGGGATACAGATACGCAGTATTTT
TRBJ1-4 TRBV10-3 . few CASRRSTFANEKLFF TGTGCCAGTCGGAGGTCGACGTTTGCTAATGAAAAACTGTTTTTT
TRBJ2-5 TRBV25-1 . . CASGGGMRTQYF TGTGCCAGCGGGGGGGGCATGCGGACCCAGTACTTC
TRBJ2-7 TRBV6-5 TRBD1 . CASSQPGTDTYEQYF TGTGCCAGCAGCCAACCCGGGACAGATACCTACGAGCAGTACTTC
TRBJ1-3 TRBV11-1 TRBD1 . CASSRRDRAGNTIYF TGTGCCAGCAGCCGGCGAGACAGGGCAGGAAACACCATATATTTT
TRBJ2-1 TRBV4-3 . . CASSPRRTNNEQFF TGCGCCAGCAGCCCGCGGAGGACGAACAATGAGCAGTTCTTC
TRBJ1-4 TRBV25-1 . few CASTPGEKLFF TGTGCCAGCACACCCGGTGAAAAACTGTTTTTT
TRBJ1-2 TRBV5-5 TRBD1 . CASSPGQAYGYTF TGTGCCAGCAGTCCAGGACAGGCCTATGGCTACACCTTC
TRBJ2-5 TRBV30 TRBD2 . CAWSVRGEYQETQYF TGTGCCTGGAGTGTACGGGGGGAGTACCAAGAGACCCAGTACTTC
TRBJ1-4 TRBV19 . . CASSMDWANKKLFF TGTGCCAGTAGTATGGATTGGGCCAATAAAAAACTGTTTTTT